This is a list of T cell receptor beta chains from one sample in a study of T cells expressing NK-cell markers. TCRdb processed the 5' RACE reads again and assigns one entry to each CDR3 protein, with no DNA. In all, the sample yields 150,000 to 180,000 distinct CDR3 sequences. Sequencing used blood T cells: a sorted CD56 or NKG2C T cell subset, CD4+ or CD8+ T cells, or bulk PBMC T cells (not recorded which). All receptors come from a woman aged 50 to 60 in good health. The CDR3 runs from the conserved cysteine through the conserved F or W.

v_gene	j_gene	CDR3aa
TRBV29-1	TRBJ2-5	CSVDSGGAETQYF
TRBV28	TRBJ2-5	CASSLIDQETQYF
TRBV12-3/TRBV12-4	TRBJ1-5	CASSPSDYSNQPQHF
TRBV29-1	TRBJ2-2	CSGAARQNTGELFF
TRBV12-3/TRBV12-4	TRBJ2-1	CASTMLEGVGDEQFF
TRBV15	TRBJ1-1	CATSREEGEAFF
TRBV7-9	TRBJ2-5	CASSAGAVTQYF
TRBV27	TRBJ2-3	CASSLTGTMDPTDTQYF
TRBV12-3/TRBV12-4	TRBJ2-5	CASTRPGEIETQYF
TRBV29-1	TRBJ2-4	CSAQGTGHIQYF
TRBV28	TRBJ2-2	CASSLRQGAGELFF
TRBV6-5	TRBJ1-6	CASTGQGKSPLHF
TRBV7-8	TRBJ2-5	CASSLGSGTGAKETQYF
TRBV7-9	TRBJ1-5	CASSLVPGQGSSNQPQHF
TRBV5-6	TRBJ2-1	CASSLVLRDYNEQFF
TRBV11-2	TRBJ1-1	CASSLPDRLNTEAFF
TRBV19	TRBJ2-1	CASSIIGGREQFF
TRBV27	TRBJ2-7	CASSLRGANEQYF
TRBV6-6	TRBJ2-3	CASRIRGWASEDTQYF
TRBV29-1	TRBJ2-2	CSVPDGSNTGELFF
TRBV19	TRBJ2-1	CASLSGSLYNEQFF
TRBV27	TRBJ2-1	CASGGQAPFYNEQFF
TRBV7-9	TRBJ2-7	CASRPGESYEQYF
TRBV13	TRBJ2-2	CASSLGGRGTGELFF
TRBV7-2	TRBJ1-3	CASSFYGGAGNTIYF
TRBV7-9	TRBJ2-3	CASSRTVTDTQYF
TRBV10-2	TRBJ2-2	CASSEYGTGGLGTGELFF
TRBV4-1	TRBJ2-5	CASSLLEGAVETQYF
TRBV4-1	TRBJ1-3	CASSQEGTLSGNTIYF
TRBV27	TRBJ1-5	CASSLLGTGVNQPQHF
TRBV5-1	TRBJ2-3	CASSLYRDDTQYF
TRBV5-6	TRBJ2-1	CASSLEGGRSSYNEQFF
TRBV7-8	TRBJ1-5	CASSLGGGKHQPQHF
TRBV5-1	TRBJ2-2	CASSYHPASGELFF
TRBV27	TRBJ2-1	CASSSAGQSYNEQFF
TRBV15	TRBJ1-4	CATSKDGGFNEKLFF
TRBV9	TRBJ1-2	CASSVFRINYGYTF
TRBV5-1	TRBJ1-2	CASSATGVRPNYGYTF
TRBV4-1	TRBJ2-1	CASSQAVYGDEQFF
TRBV12-3/TRBV12-4	TRBJ1-4	CASSHHPPEKLFF
TRBV7-9	TRBJ2-1	CASSSLAGGPRNEQFF
TRBV12-3/TRBV12-4	TRBJ2-1	CASSFPSGLGFNEQFF
TRBV13	TRBJ2-1	CASSLTLGYNEQFF
TRBV11-2	TRBJ1-1	CASSLTATKNTEAFF
TRBV5-1	TRBJ2-1	CASSGGLADGYNEQFF
TRBV20-1	TRBJ2-3	CSAPPLGGSTDTQYF
TRBV11-1	TRBJ2-3	CASSHSTGGKDTQYF
TRBV20-1	TRBJ2-1	CSARDRLTSIRGEQFF
TRBV11-3	TRBJ2-1	CASSLEDLGSYNEQFF
TRBV4-1	TRBJ1-1	CASGGQGWTEAFF
TRBV20-1	TRBJ2-5	CSATSGREETQYF
TRBV6-2/TRBV6-3	TRBJ2-1	CASSLTTSGREGEQFF
TRBV18	TRBJ1-1	CASSPFQGNTEAFF
TRBV30	TRBJ2-1	CAWSATGVSNEQFF
TRBV14	TRBJ1-2	CASSPRDRLRYGYTF
TRBV7-2	TRBJ2-7	CASSPEDFYEQYF
TRBV29-1	TRBJ1-3	CSVQQGWENTIYF